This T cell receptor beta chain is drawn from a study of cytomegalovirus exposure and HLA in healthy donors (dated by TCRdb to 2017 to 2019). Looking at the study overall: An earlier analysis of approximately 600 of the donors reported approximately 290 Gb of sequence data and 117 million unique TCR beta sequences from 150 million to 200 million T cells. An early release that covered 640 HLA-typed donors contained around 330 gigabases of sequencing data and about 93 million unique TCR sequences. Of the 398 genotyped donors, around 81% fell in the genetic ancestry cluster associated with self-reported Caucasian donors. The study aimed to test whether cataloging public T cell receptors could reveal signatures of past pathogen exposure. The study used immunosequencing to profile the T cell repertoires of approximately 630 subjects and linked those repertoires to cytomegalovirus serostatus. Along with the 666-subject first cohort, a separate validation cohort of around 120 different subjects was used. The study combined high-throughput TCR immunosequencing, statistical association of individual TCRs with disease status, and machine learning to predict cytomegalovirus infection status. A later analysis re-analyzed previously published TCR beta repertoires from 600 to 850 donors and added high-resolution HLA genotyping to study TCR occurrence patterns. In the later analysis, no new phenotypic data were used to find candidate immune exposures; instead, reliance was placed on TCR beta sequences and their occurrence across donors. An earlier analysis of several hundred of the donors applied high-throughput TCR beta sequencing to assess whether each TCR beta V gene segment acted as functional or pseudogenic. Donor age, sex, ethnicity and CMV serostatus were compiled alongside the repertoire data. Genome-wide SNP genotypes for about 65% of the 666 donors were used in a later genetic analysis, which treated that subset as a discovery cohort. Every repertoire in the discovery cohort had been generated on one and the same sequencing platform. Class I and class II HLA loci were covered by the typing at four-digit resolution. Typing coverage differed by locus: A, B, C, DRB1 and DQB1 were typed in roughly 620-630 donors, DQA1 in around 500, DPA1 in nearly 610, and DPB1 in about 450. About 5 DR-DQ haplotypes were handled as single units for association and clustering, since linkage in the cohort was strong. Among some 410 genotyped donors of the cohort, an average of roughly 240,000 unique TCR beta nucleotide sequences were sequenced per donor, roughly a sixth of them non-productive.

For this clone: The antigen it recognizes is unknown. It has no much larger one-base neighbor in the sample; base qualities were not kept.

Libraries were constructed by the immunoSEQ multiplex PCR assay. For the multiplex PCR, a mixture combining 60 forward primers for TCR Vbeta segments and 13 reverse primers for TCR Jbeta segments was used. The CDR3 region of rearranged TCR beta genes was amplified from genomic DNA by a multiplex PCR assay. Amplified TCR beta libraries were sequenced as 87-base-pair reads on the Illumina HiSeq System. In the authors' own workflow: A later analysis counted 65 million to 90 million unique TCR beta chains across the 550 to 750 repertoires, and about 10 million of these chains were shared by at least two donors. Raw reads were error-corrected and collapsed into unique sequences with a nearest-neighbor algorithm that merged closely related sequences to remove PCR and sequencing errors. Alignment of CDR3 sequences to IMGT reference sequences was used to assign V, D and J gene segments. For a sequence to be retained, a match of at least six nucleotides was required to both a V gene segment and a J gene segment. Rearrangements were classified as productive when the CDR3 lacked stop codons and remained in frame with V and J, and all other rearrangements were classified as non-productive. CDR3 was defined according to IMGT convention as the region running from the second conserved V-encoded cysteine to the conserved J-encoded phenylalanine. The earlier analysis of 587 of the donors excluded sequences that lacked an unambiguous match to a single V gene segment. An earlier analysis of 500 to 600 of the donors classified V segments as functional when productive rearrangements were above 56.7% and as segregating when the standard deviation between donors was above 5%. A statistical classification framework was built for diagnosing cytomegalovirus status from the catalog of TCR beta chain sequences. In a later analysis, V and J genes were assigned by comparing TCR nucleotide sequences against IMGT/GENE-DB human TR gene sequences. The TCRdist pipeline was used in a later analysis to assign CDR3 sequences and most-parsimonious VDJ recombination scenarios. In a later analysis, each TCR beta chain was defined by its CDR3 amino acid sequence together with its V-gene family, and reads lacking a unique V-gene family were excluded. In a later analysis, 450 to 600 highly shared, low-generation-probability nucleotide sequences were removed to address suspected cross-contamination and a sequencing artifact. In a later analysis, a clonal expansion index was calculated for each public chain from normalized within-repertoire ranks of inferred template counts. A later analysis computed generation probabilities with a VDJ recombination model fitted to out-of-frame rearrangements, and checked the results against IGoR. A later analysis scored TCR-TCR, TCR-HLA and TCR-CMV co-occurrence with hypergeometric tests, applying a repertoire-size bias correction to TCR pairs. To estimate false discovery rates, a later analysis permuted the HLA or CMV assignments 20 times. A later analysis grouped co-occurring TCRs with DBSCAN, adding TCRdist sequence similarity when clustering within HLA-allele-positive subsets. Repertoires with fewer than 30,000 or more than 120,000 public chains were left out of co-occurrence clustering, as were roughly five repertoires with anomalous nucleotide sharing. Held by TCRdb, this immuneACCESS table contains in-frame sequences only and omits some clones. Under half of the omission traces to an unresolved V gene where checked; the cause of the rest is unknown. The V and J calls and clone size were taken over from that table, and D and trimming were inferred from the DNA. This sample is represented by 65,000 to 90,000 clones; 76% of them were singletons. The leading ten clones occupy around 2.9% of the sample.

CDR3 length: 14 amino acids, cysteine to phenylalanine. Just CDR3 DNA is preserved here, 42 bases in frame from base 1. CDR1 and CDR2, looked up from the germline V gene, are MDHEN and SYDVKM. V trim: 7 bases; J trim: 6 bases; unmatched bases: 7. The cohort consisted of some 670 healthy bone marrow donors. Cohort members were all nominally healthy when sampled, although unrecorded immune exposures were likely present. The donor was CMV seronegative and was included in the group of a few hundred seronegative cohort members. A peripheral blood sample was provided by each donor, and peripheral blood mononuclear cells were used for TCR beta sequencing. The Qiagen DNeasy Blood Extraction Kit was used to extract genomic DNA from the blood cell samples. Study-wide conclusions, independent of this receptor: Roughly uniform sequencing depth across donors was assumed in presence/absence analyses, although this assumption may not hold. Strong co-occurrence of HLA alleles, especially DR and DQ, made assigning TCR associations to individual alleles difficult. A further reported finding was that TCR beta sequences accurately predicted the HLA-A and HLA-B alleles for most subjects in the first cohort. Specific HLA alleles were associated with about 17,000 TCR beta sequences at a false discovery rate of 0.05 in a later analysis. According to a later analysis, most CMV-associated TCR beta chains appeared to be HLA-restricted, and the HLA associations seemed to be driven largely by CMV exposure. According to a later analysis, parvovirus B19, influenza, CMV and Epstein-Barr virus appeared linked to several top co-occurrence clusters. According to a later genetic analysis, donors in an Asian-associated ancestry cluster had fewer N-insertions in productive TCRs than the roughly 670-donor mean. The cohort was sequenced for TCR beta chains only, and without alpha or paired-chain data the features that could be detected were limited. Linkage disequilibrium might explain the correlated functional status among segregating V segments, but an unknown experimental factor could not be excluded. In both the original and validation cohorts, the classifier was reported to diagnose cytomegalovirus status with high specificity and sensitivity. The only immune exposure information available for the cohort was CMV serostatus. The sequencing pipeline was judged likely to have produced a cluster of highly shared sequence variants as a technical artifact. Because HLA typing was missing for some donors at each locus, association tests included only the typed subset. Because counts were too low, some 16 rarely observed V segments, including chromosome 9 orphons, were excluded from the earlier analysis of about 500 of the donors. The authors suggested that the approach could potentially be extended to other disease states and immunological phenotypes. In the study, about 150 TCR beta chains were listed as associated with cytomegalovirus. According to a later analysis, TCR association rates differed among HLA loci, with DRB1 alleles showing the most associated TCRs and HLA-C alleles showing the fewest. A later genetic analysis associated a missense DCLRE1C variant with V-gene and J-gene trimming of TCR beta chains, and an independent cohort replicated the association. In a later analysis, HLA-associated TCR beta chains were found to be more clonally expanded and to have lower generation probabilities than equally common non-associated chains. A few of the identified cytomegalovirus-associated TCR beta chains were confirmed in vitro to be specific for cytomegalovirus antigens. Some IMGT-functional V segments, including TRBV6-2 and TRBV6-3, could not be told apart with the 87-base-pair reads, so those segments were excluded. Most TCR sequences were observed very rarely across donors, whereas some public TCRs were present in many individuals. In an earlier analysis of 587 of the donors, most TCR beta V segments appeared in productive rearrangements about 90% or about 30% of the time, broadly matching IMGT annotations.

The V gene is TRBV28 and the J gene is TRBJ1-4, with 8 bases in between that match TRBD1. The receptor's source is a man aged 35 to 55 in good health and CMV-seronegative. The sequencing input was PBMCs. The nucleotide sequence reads TGTGCCAGCACTTTCTCGGACAGGGATGAAAAACTGTTTTTT. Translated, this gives CASTFSDRDEKLFF.